The T cell receptor beta chain described here comes from a study of regulatory T cells in long-lasting Graves disease. Regarding time point: persistent/refractory GD, antithyroid drugs over 5 years with positive TRAb. The TCR library was made from RNA that had been extracted from PBMCs in TRIzol. The patients were drawn from one endocrinology department in Xi'an, China. Libraries of TCR beta came from iRepertoire HTBI primers plus Arm-PCR of CDR3 regions. One entry per CDR3 protein results from TCRdb running MiXCR on the multiplex PCR reads. The sample has about 470,000 distinct CDR3 sequences, roughly 20% seen once. CDR3 length: 14 amino acids. Trimming took 6 bases from V and 0 from J, leaving 12 bases between them. Germline V gives CDR1 SNHLY, CDR2 FYNNEI. Whole-study findings and limits: Among samples with persistent disease, TRBV28, TRBJ1-2 and TRBJ2-5 were favored. Reduced TCR diversity was observed in persistent Graves' patients versus newly diagnosed patients.

Details on this clonotype: Its cognate antigen is unknown.

The J gene is TRBJ2-7, the V gene TRBV2; a weak D match, TRBD2 (6 bases). This TCR was recovered from a female donor with Graves disease. The sample was peripheral blood mononuclear cells (PBMCs), taken when the disease was refractory, from a patient treated with antithyroid drugs. CDR3 coding DNA: TGTGCCAGCAGCTCCCCGGGGGTCTCCTACGAGCAGTACTTC. Residues: CASSSPGVSYEQYF.